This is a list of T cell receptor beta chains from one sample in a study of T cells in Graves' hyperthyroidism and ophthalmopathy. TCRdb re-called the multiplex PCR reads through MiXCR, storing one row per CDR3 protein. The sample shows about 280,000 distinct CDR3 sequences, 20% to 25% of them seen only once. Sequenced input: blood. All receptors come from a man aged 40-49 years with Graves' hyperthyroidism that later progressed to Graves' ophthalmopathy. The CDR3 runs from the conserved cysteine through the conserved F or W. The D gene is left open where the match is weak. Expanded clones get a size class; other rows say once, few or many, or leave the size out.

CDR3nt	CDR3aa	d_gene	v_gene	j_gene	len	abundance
TGTGCCAGCACAAAGGACGGTACCTACGAGCAGTACTTC	CASTKDGTYEQYF	-	TRBV6-1	TRBJ2-7	13	-
TGTGCCAGTAATGGGGAGAACACTGAAGCTTTCTTT	CASNGENTEAFF	-	TRBV19	TRBJ1-1	12	-
TGCAGTGCTAGTTTCGGACAGGGGGCAGGGCAGCCCCAGCATTTT	CSASFGQGAGQPQHF	TRBD1	TRBV20-1	TRBJ1-5	15	many
TGTGCCAGCAGTTGGACCGACGGGGGCCGGTATGGCTACACCTTC	CASSWTDGGRYGYTF	-	TRBV6-5	TRBJ1-2	15	-
TGTGCCAGCAGTGCCGGGACGGTCGATTTGAACACTGAAGCTTTCTTT	CASSAGTVDLNTEAFF	-	TRBV6-1	TRBJ1-1	16	-
TGTGCCAGCACCCCGGGTTTTGACGAGCAGTACTTC	CASTPGFDEQYF	-	TRBV4-2	TRBJ2-7	12	-
TGTGCCAGCAGCCATCACAGGAAGAACACCGGGGAGCTGTTTTTT	CASSHHRKNTGELFF	-	TRBV3-1	TRBJ2-2	15	many
TGTGCTAGTGGTTTTCAGGGGTTGGGCGAGCAGTACTTC	CASGFQGLGEQYF	-	TRBV12-5	TRBJ2-7	13	many
TGTGCCTGCCACCGAAACACTGAAGCTTTCTTT	CACHRNTEAFF	-	TRBV30	TRBJ1-1	11	many
TGTGCCAGCAGTTTAAGTCAAGGGGGTCGTACTGAAGCTTTCTTT	CASSLSQGGRTEAFF	-	TRBV12-3/TRBV12-4	TRBJ1-1	15	many
TGCAGTGCTAGAGATCAAGGGACTAGCGGTACCACCGGGGAGCTGTTTTTT	CSARDQGTSGTTGELFF	TRBD2	TRBV20-1	TRBJ2-2	17	many
TGTGCCAGCAGCCAGAGGTCCACCGGGACAGGCTACGAGCAGTACTTC	CASSQRSTGTGYEQYF	-	TRBV3-2	TRBJ2-7	16	many